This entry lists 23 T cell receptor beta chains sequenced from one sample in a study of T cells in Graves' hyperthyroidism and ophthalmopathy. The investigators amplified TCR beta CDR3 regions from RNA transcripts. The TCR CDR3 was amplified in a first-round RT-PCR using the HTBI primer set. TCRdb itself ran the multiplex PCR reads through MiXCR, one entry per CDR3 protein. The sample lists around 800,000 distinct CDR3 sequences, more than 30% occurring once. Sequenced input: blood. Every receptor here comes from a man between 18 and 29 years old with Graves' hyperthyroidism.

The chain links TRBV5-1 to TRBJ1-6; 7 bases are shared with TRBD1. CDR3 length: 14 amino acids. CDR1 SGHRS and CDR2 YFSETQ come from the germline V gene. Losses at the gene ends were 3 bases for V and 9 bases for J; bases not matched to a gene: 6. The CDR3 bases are TGCGCCAGCAGCTCCGACAGGGTGGCTTCACCCCTCCACTTT. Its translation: CASSSDRVASPLHF.

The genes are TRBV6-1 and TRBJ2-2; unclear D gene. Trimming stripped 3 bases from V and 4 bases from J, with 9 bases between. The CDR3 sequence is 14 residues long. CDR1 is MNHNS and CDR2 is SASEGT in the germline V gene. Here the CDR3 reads CASSDESSTGELFF. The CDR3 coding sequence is TGTGCCAGCAGTGACGAAAGTAGCACCGGGGAGCTGTTTTTT.

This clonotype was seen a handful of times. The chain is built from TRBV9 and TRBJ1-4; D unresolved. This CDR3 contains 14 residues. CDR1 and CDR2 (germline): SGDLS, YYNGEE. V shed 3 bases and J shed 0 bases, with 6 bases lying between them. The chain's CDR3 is CASSEQPTNEKLFF. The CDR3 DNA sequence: TGTGCCAGCAGCGAACAGCCAACTAATGAAAAACTGTTTTTT.

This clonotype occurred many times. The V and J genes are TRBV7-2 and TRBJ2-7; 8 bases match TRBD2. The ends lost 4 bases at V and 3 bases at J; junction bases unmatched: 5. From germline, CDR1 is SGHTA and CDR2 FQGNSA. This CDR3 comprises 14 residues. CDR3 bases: TGTGCCAGCAGCTCGGGAGGGGGGTACTACGAGCAGTACTTC. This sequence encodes CASSSGGGYYEQYF.

The CDR3 sequence is CSATAGGVTEAFF. Written as DNA, the CDR3 is TGCAGTGCGACGGCAGGGGGGGTCACTGAAGCTTTCTTT. The chain employs TRBV20-1 and TRBJ1-1; TRBD1 agrees at 7 bases. The CDR3 consists of 13 residues. V lost 6 bases to trimming and J lost 4 bases; unmatched junction nucleotides: 8. Germline CDR1 reads DFQATT; CDR2 reads SNEGSKA (reference sequence).

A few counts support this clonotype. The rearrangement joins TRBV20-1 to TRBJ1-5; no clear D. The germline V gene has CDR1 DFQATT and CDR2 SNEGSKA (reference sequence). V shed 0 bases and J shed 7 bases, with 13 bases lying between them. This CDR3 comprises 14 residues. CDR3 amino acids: CSARDSISGQPQHF. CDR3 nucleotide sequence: TGCAGTGCTAGAGATTCGATATCGGGGCAGCCCCAGCATTTT.

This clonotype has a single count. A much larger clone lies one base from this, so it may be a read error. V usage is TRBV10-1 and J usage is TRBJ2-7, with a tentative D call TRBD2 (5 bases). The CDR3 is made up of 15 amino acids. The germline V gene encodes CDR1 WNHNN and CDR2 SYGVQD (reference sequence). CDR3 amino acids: CASKAVQPLLYDQYF. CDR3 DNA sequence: TGCGCCAGCAAAGCGGTACAGCCACTACTTTACGACCAGTACTTC.

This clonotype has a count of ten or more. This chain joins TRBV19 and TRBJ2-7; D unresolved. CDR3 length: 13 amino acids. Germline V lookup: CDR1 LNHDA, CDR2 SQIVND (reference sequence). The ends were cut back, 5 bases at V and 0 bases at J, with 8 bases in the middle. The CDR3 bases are TGTGCCAGTAGTGCAACCCTCTCCTACGAGCAGTACTTC. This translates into CASSATLSYEQYF.

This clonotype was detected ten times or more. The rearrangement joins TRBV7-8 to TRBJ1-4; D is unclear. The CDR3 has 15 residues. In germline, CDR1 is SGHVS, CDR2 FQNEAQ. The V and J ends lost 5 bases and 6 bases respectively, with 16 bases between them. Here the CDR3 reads CASSEALRGDEKLFF. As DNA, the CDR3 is TGTGCCAGCAGCGAGGCTTTGCGTGGAGATGAAAAACTGTTTTTT.

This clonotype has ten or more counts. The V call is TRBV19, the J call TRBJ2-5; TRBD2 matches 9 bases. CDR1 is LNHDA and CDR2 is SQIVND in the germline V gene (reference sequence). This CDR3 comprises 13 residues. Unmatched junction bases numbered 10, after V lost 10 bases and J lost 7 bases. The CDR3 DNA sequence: TGTGCCACCTCCGCGGGAGGGTTTGGGACCCAGTACTTC. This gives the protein CATSAGGFGTQYF.

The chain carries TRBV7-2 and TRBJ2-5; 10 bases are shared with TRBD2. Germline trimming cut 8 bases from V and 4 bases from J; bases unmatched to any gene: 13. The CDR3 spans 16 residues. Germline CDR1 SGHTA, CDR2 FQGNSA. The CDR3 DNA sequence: TGTGCCAGCTTCCCCTGGGTAGCGGGAGGTGGAGAGACCCAGTACTTC. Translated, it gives CASFPWVAGGGETQYF.

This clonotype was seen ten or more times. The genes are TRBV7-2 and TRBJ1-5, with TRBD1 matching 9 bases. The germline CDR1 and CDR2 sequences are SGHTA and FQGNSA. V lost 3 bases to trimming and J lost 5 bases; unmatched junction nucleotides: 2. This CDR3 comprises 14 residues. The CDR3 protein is CASSLRTGDQPQHF. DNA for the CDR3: TGTGCCAGCAGCTTGAGGACAGGGGATCAGCCCCAGCATTTT.

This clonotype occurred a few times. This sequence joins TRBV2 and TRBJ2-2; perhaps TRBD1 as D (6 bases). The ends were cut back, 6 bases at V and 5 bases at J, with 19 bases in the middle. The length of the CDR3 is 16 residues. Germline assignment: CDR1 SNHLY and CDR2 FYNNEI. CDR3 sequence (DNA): TGTGCCAGCAGCAATGCAGGGGCGCAGAATACCGGGGAGCTGTTTTTT. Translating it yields CASSNAGAQNTGELFF.

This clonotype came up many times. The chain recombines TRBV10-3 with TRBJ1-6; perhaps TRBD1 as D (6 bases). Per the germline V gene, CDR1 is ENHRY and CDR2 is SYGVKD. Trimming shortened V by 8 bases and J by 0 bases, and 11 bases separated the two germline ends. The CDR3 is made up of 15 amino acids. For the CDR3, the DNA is TGTGCCATCGGCTCACAGGGCTCCTATAATTCACCCCTCCACTTT. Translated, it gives CAIGSQGSYNSPLHF.

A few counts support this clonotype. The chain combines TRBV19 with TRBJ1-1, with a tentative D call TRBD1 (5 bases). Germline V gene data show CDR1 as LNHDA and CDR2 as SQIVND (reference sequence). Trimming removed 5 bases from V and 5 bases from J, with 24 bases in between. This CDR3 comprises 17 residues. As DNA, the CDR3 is TGTGCCAGTAGTTTGGTGGCAGGAAGGGGCGAGAGTACTGAAGCTTTCTTT. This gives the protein CASSLVAGRGESTEAFF.

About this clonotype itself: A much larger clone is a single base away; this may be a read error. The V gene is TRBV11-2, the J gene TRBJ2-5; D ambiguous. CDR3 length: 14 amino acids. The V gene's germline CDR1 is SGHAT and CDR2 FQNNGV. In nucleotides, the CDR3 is TGTGCCATCTTTCCGCCGAGGTTTCAAGAGACCCCGTACTTC. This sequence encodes CAIFPPRFQETPYF. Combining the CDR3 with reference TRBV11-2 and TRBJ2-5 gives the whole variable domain EAGVAQSPRYKIIEKRQSVAFWCNPISGHATLYWYQQILGQGPKLLIQFQNNGVVDDSQLPKDRFSAERLKGVDSTLKIQPAKLEDSAVYLCAIFPPRFQETPYFGPGTRLLVL.

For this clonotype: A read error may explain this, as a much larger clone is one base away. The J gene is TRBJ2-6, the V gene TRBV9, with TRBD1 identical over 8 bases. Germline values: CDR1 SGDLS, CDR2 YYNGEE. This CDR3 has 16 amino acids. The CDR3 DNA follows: TGTGCCAGCGGCGTAGCAGGGGGCCCAGGGGCCAACGTCCTGACTTTC. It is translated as CASGVAGGPGANVLTF. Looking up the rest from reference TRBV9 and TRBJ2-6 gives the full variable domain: DSGVTQTPKHLITATGQRVTLRCSPRSGDLSVYWYQQSLDQGLQFLIQYYNGEERAKGNILERFSAQQFPDLHSELNLSSLELGDSALYFCASGVAGGPGANVLTFGAGSRLTVL.

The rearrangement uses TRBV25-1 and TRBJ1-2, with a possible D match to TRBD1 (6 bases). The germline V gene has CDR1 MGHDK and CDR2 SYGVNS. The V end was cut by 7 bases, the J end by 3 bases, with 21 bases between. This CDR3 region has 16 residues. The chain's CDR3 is CASTMRGGQTYYGYTF. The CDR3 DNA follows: TGTGCCAGCACCATGAGGGGAGGACAGACTTACTATGGCTACACCTTC.

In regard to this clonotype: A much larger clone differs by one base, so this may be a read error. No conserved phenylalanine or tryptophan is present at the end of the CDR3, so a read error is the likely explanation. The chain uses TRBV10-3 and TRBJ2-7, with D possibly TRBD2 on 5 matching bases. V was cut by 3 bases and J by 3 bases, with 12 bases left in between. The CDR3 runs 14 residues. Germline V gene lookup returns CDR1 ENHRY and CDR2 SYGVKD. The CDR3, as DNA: TGTGCCATCAGTGACGAGGGTTCTATCTACGAGCAGTACCTC. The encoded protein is CAISDEGSIYEQYL.

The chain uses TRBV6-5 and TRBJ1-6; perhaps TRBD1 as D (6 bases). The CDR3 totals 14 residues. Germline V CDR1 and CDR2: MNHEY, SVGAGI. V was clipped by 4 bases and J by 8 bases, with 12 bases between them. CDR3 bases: TGTGCCAGCAGTTTGTCGCGACAGGATTCACCCCTCCACTTT. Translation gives CASSLSRQDSPLHF.

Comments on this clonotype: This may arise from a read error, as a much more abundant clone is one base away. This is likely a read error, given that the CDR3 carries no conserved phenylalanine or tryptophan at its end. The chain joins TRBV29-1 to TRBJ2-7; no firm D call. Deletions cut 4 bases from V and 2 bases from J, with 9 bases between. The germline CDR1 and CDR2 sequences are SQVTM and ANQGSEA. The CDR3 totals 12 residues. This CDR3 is CSVVPTTYEQYL. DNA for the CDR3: TGCAGCGTTGTCCCGACGACCTACGAGCAGTACCTC.

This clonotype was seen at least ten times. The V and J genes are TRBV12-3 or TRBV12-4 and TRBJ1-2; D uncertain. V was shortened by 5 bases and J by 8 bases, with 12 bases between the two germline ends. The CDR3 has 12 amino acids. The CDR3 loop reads CASSGLSRGYTF. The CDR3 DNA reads TGTGCCAGCAGTGGCCTCTCGAGGGGCTACACCTTC.

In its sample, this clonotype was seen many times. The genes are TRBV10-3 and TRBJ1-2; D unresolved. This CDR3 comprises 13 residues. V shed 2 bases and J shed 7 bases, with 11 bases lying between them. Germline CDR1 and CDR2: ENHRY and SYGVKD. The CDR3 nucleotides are TGTGCCATCAGTGAGCCCCGGGGTCCTGGCTACACCTTC. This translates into CAISEPRGPGYTF.